The 22 T cell receptor beta chains in this list originate from one sample, sequenced in a study of blood T cell repertoires in COVID-19. Sequencing was performed with immunoSEQ multiplex PCR; in TCRdb, only in-frame clones are kept and a portion is missing. The top ten hold approximately 2.2% of the sample, which has 290,000 or so clones, approximately 90% seen once. The sample taken for sequencing was peripheral blood. The source is a man aged 18 to 30 with active or convalescent COVID-19.

The chain uses TRBV4-3 and TRBJ1-3; D is possibly TRBD1 (5 bases). The V end lost 6 bases, the J end lost 0 bases, and 12 bases lay between the germline ends. Germline CDR1 LGHNA, CDR2 YSLEER. The CDR3 runs 15 residues. CDR3 DNA: TGCGCCAGCAGTCCAAGAGACAGCTCTGGAAACACCATATATTTT. This codes for CASSPRDSSGNTIYF.

The V and J genes are TRBV6-5 and TRBJ1-1; D might be TRBD1 (5 bases). Trimming removed 5 bases at V and 0 bases at J, with 10 bases between. The CDR3 spans 14 residues. Germline assignment: CDR1 MNHEY and CDR2 SVGAGI. DNA for the CDR3: TGTGCCAGCAGTACCGACAGAATGAACACTGAAGCTTTCTTT. It codes for CASSTDRMNTEAFF.

The chain couples TRBV11-2 to TRBJ1-2; D call uncertain. The CDR3 is 13 amino acids. Trimming removed 0 bases from V and 4 bases from J, with 6 bases in between. CDR1 is SGHAT, CDR2 FQNNGV, per germline. CDR3 coding DNA: TGTGCCAGCAGCTTAGAGGGCCCCTATGGCTACACCTTC. Protein: CASSLEGPYGYTF.

In its sample, this clone was seen once. This chain connects TRBV14 to TRBJ2-2; no clear D. The CDR3 length is 16 residues. Trimming shortened V by 0 bases and J by 5 bases, and 13 bases separated the two germline ends. Germline V CDR1 and CDR2: SGHDN, FVKESK. This CDR3 reads CASSQDSSTITGELFF. The CDR3 nucleotides are TGTGCCAGCAGCCAAGATAGTTCGACAATTACCGGGGAGCTGTTTTTT.

This clone is a singleton in its sample. The chain uses TRBV19 and TRBJ2-1; TRBD2 agrees at 10 bases. Trimming at V came to 1 base and at J to 3 bases, leaving 3 bases not matched to a gene. Germline V gene sequence: CDR1 LNHDA, CDR2 SQIVND (reference sequence). There are 16 residues in the CDR3. The CDR3 loop reads CASSIGSGRFYNEQFF. For the CDR3, the DNA is TGTGCCAGTAGTATAGGTAGCGGGAGGTTCTACAATGAGCAGTTCTTC.

The V call is TRBV7-2, the J call TRBJ2-3; TRBD2 aligns across 8 bases. The CDR3 totals 17 residues. V lost 1 base, J lost 2 bases, and 8 bases stayed unmatched. The germline gives CDR1 SGHTA, CDR2 FQGNSA. Here the CDR3 DNA reads TGTGCCAGCAGCTTAGATGAGCGGGGGCCGAACACAGATACGCAGTATTTT. Translation gives CASSLDERGPNTDTQYF.

The DNA of the CDR3 is TGCGCCAGCAGGCCCAGACAGGACAACTCTGGAAACACCATATATTTT. Translated: CASRPRQDNSGNTIYF. V usage is TRBV5-1 and J usage is TRBJ1-3; the D gene is possibly TRBD1 (6 bases). The CDR3 length is 16 residues. Deletions cut 5 bases from V and 0 bases from J, with 15 bases between. Looked up from germline, CDR1 is SGHRS and CDR2 is YFSETQ.

V and J are TRBV11-2 and TRBJ2-7, with D uncertain. Per the germline V gene, CDR1 is SGHAT and CDR2 is FQNNGV. Trimming stripped 1 base from V and 2 bases from J, with 6 bases between. This CDR3 is 13 amino acids long. CDR3 residues: CASSLASTYEQYF. CDR3 bases: TGTGCCAGCAGCTTAGCCTCTACCTACGAGCAGTACTTC. Using reference TRBV11-2 and TRBJ2-7 for the parts outside the CDR3, the full variable domain is EAGVAQSPRYKIIEKRQSVAFWCNPISGHATLYWYQQILGQGPKLLIQFQNNGVVDDSQLPKDRFSAERLKGVDSTLKIQPAKLEDSAVYLCASSLASTYEQYFGPGTRLTVT.

The genes are TRBV19 and TRBJ1-1, with 8 bases aligning to TRBD1. There are 15 residues in the CDR3. J was trimmed by 1 base and V by 7 bases; bases with no gene match: 8. Looked up from germline, CDR1 is LNHDA and CDR2 is SQIVND (reference sequence). DNA for the CDR3: TGTGCCAGTAACAGGCCAGGACAGGGGAACACTGAAGCTTTCTTT. Amino acids: CASNRPGQGNTEAFF.

The gene calls are TRBV10-3 and TRBJ2-7, with 10 bases aligning to TRBD1. Germline CDR1 and CDR2: ENHRY and SYGVKD. The CDR3 loop spans 11 amino acids. V was clipped by 10 bases and J by 7 bases; unmatched bases: 4. CDR3: CATGTGEEQYF. The CDR3 DNA reads as TGTGCCACCGGGACAGGGGAAGAGCAGTACTTC.

Only one count was recorded for this clone. As DNA, the CDR3 is TGTGCCAGCTCACCACCGGGGGGGGACTCAGATACGCAGTATTTT. Its protein product is CASSPPGGDSDTQYF. This chain joins TRBV18 and TRBJ2-3; 7 nucleotides match TRBD2. CDR1 is KGHSH and CDR2 is LQKENI in the germline V gene. J gave up 4 bases and V 0 bases, and 4 bases lay outside the gene matches. The CDR3 totals 15 residues.

The rearrangement joins TRBV28 to TRBJ1-2, with D perhaps matching TRBD1 (6 bases). The ends were cut back, 6 bases at V and 6 bases at J, with 17 bases in the middle. In germline, CDR1 is MDHEN, CDR2 SYDVKM. This CDR3 region has 14 residues. The CDR3 nucleotides read TGTGCCAGCAGCCCTCTGGGGACACGGGATGGCTACACCTTC. Its protein is CASSPLGTRDGYTF.

The V and J genes are TRBV3-1 (or the pseudogene TRBV3-2) and TRBJ1-1; the D gene is possibly TRBD1 (6 bases). CDR3 size: 12 residues. Deletions cut 10 bases from V and 6 bases from J, with 15 bases between. CDR1 LGHDT and CDR2 YNNKEL come from the germline V gene (reference sequence). CDR3 coding DNA: TGTGCCACGGACAGCCCGGGATCTGAAGCTTTCTTT. Translated: CATDSPGSEAFF.

J is TRBJ1-1 and V is TRBV7-9; 7 bases map to TRBD1. Looked up from germline, CDR1 is SEHNR and CDR2 is FQNEAQ (reference sequence). Germline trimming cut 5 bases from V and 5 bases from J; bases unmatched to any gene: 8. This CDR3 is built from 14 residues. The CDR3 sequence: CASSTRQGNTEAFF. The CDR3 coding sequence is TGTGCCAGCAGCACAAGACAGGGAAATACTGAAGCTTTCTTT.

The chain couples TRBV4-1 to TRBJ1-5, with 7 bases aligning to TRBD1. The CDR3 contains 15 residues. With V trimmed by 4 bases and J by 2 bases, 5 bases remained unmatched. Germline V gives CDR1 MGHRA, CDR2 YSYEKL. The CDR3 DNA reads as TGCGCCAGCAGCCCCGGAGGGGGCCGCAATCAGCCCCAGCATTTT. Its protein is CASSPGGGRNQPQHF.

The chain joins TRBV6-5 to TRBJ1-2, with D possibly TRBD1 on 6 matching bases. CDR1 MNHEY and CDR2 SVGAGI come from the germline V gene. Trimming stripped 4 bases from V and 7 bases from J, with 13 bases between. The CDR3 is 13 amino acids. The CDR3 DNA sequence: TGTGCCAGCAGTTGGGGTGGGGGCCGTGGCTACACCTTC. Translating gives CASSWGGGRGYTF.

The V and J genes are TRBV2 and TRBJ2-1; 13 nucleotides line up with TRBD2. Trimming at V came to 6 bases and at J to 4 bases, leaving 9 bases not matched to a gene. CDR3 length equals 17 residues. Germline V gene data show CDR1 as SNHLY and CDR2 as FYNNEI. The CDR3 DNA follows: TGTGCCAGCAGGAGCCTACTAGCGGGAGGGACTTACAATGAGCAGTTCTTC. Translated: CASRSLLAGGTYNEQFF.

J is TRBJ2-5 and V is TRBV11-2; D possibly corresponds to TRBD1 (5 bases). This CDR3 is 15 amino acids long. From germline, CDR1 is SGHAT and CDR2 FQNNGV. The V end lost 3 bases, the J end lost 5 bases, and 16 bases lay between the germline ends. The CDR3 reads CASSLWSADKETQYF. DNA of the CDR3: TGTGCCAGCAGCTTGTGGTCCGCGGACAAGGAGACCCAGTACTTC. Complete variable domain (other parts from reference TRBV11-2 and TRBJ2-5): EAGVAQSPRYKIIEKRQSVAFWCNPISGHATLYWYQQILGQGPKLLIQFQNNGVVDDSQLPKDRFSAERLKGVDSTLKIQPAKLEDSAVYLCASSLWSADKETQYFGPGTRLLVL.

The CDR3 nucleotides read TGTGCCAGCAGCCCAGTAGCGGGAGTGAAAACCGGGGAGCTGTTTTTT. It yields the protein CASSPVAGVKTGELFF. This chain joins TRBV11-2 and TRBJ2-2; 9 bases agree with TRBD2. Trimming cost V 5 bases and J 5 bases; bases outside gene matches: 9. CDR1 and CDR2 from the germline V gene are SGHAT and FQNNGV. The CDR3 has 16 amino acids.

The rearrangement links TRBV5-1 to TRBJ2-7; D might be TRBD1 (5 bases). The CDR3 has 14 residues. Trimming pared 1 base from V and 0 bases from J, leaving 8 bases between. The germline V gene encodes CDR1 SGHRS and CDR2 YFSETQ. The CDR3 loop is CASSLWQGSYEQYF. Here the CDR3 DNA reads TGCGCCAGCAGCTTGTGGCAGGGCTCCTACGAGCAGTACTTC.

The chain employs TRBV27 and TRBJ2-7, with a tentative D call TRBD2 (7 bases). Per germline, CDR1 MNHEY and CDR2 SMNVEV (reference sequence). The CDR3 contains 16 residues. V shed 5 bases and J shed 4 bases, with 21 bases lying between them. The CDR3 here is CASSLRGAGVEYEQYF. The CDR3 DNA reads as TGTGCCAGCAGTCTCCGGGGGGCGGGAGTAGAATACGAGCAGTACTTC.

This sequence joins TRBV5-1 and TRBJ1-1; D unresolved. V was pared by 0 bases and J by 2 bases, with 8 bases between. The CDR3 runs to 14 residues. Germline assignment: CDR1 SGHRS and CDR2 YFSETQ. CDR3: CASSLARINTEAFF. The CDR3 nucleotides are TGCGCCAGCAGCTTGGCTAGGATAAACACTGAAGCTTTCTTT. Complete variable domain (other parts from reference TRBV5-1 and TRBJ1-1): KAGVTQTPRYLIKTRGQQVTLSCSPISGHRSVSWYQQTPGQGLQFLFEYFSETQRNKGNFPGRFSGRQFSNSRSEMNVSTLELGDSALYLCASSLARINTEAFFGQGTRLTVV.